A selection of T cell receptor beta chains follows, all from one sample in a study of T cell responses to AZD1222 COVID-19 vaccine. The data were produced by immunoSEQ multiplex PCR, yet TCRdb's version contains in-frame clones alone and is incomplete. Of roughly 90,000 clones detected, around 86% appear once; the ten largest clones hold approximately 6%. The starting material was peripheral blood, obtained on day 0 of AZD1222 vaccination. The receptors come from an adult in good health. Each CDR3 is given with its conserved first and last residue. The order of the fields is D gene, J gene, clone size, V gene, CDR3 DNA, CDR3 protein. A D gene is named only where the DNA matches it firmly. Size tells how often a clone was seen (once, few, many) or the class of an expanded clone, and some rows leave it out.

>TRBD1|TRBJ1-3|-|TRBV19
TGTGCCAGTAGTATGTGGGTGGGATACAGGGGACTTGGAAACACCATATATTTT
CASSMWVGYRGLGNTIYF
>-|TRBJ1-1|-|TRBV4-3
TGCGCCAGCAGCCATAACCGACAGTCGAACACTGAAGCTTTCTTT
CASSHNRQSNTEAFF
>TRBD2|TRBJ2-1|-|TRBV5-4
TGTGCCAGCAGCCCCGGACTAGCGTCATACAATGAGCAGTTCTTC
CASSPGLASYNEQFF
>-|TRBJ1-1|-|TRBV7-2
TGTGCCAGCAGCTTCGGAGAAAACACTGAAGCTTTCTTT
CASSFGENTEAFF
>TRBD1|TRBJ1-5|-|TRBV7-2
TGTGCCAGCAGCGACAGGGGCATCAATCAGCCCCAGCATTTT
CASSDRGINQPQHF
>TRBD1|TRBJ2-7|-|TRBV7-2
TGTGCCAGCAGCTTAGCGGCAGGGGGTCGGTACGAGCAGTACTTC
CASSLAAGGRYEQYF
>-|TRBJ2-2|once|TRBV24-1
TGTGCCACCAGTGACCCCCATAGCGGGGAGCTGTTTTTT
CATSDPHSGELFF
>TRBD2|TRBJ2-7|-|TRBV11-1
TGTGCCAGCAGCTTAGGCGGACTAGCGGGCTCCTACGAGCAGTACTTC
CASSLGGLAGSYEQYF
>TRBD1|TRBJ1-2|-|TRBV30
TGTGCCTGGAATGGACAGGGGGCATCGAGGGGCTACACCTTC
CAWNGQGASRGYTF
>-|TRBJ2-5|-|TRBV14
TGTGCCAGCAGCCAAGAGGTTCGTAGAGAGACCCAGTACTTC
CASSQEVRRETQYF
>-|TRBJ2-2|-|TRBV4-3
TGCGCCAGCAGCCAAGATAACGTGCCCGCTACCGGGGAGCTGTTTTTT
CASSQDNVPATGELFF
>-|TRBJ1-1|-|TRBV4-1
TGCGCCAGCAGCCAAGGATATAACACACCTACGGGAGACACTGAAGCTTTCTTT
CASSQGYNTPTGDTEAFF
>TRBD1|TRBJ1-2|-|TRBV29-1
TGCAGCGTTGAACCCGGGACAGGGACTTTTGGCTACACCTTC
CSVEPGTGTFGYTF
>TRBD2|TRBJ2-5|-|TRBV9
TGTGCCAGCAGCCCCCGCACTAGCGGGACCGAGACCCAGTACTTC
CASSPRTSGTETQYF
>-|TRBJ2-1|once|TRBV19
TGTGCCAGTAGCTTGGTGGGGGGAGCAAACAATGAGCAGTTCTTC
CASSLVGGANNEQFF
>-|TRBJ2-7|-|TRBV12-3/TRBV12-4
TGTGCCAGCAGTTCGGGGGTCGAGCAGTACTTC
CASSSGVEQYF
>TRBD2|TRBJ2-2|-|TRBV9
TGTGCCAGCAGCTCAGATAGCGGGGCCGTCACCGGGGAGCTGTTTTTT
CASSSDSGAVTGELFF
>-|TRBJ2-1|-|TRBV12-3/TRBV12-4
TGTGCCAGCAGCCCTAGCCAGGCTGAGCAGTTCTTC
CASSPSQAEQFF
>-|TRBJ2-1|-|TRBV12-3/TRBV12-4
TGTGCCAGCAGTCTACATACCCATGAGCAGTTCTTC
CASSLHTHEQFF
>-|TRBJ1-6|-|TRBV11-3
TGTGCCAGCAGCTTAGATGGTGTTCTCTCCTATAATTCACCCCTCCACTTT
CASSLDGVLSYNSPLHF
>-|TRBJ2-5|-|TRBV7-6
TGTGCCAGCAGCTTGGGCCAATGGGAGACCCAGTACTTC
CASSLGQWETQYF
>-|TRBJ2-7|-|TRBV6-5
TGTGCCAGCAGGGGCCGGTTTGGGGACGAGCAGTACTTC
CASRGRFGDEQYF
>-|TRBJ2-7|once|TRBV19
TGTGCCAGTAGTAATAGTGGTGGCTACGAGCAGTACTTC
CASSNSGGYEQYF
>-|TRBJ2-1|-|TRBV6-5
TGTGCCAGCACTAAGGCAGCTTCCTACAATGAGCAGTTCTTC
CASTKAASYNEQFF
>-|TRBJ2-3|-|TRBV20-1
TGCAGTGCTAGTATTCCGGGGTCAGATACGCAGTATTTT
CSASIPGSDTQYF
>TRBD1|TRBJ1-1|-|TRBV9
TGTGCCAGCAGCAAGACGACAGGGGGAAACACTGAAGCTTTCTTT
CASSKTTGGNTEAFF
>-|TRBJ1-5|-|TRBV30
TGTGCCTGGAGCCAACGACAGGAGACAGGAAGAAATCAGCCCCAGCATTTT
CAWSQRQETGRNQPQHF
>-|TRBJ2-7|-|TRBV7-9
TGTGCCAGCAGCTTAGCCAGGGGGGGCTACGAGCAGTACTTC
CASSLARGGYEQYF
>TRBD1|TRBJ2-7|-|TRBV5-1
TGCGCCAGCAGCGTCGCACCTTCAACAGGGGCCTCCTACGAGCAGTACTTC
CASSVAPSTGASYEQYF
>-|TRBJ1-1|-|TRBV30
TGTGCCTGTGAAAAGACCACTGAAGCTTTCTTT
CACEKTTEAFF
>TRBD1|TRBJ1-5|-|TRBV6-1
TGTGCCAGCAGTGACACAGGGGTTCAGCCCCAGCATTTT
CASSDTGVQPQHF
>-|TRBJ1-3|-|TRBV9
TGTGCCAGCAGCCCCGGACACTTGAGCTCTGGAAACACCATATATTTT
CASSPGHLSSGNTIYF